This section outlines one T cell receptor beta chain sequence together with its context. These data originate in a study of blood T cell repertoires in COVID-19. Overall study: The United States, Italy and Spain were the sources of the acute and convalescent COVID-19 samples. Sample material is recorded as cDNA or gDNA derived from T cells, B-cell-depleted T cells, or PBMCs.

In the source study's methods: Scientists estimated how many nucleated cells there were by amplifying reference gene primers. Here immunoSEQ multiplex PCR was the method, and the copy in TCRdb shows in-frame clones only, minus some. V and J calls and clone size are those listed in that table; D and trimming were worked out from the DNA. Here the sample spans about 40,000 clones, around 87% being singletons. This CDR3 region has 12 residues. CDR1 is MDHEN and CDR2 is SYDVKM in the germline V gene. The germline V and J ends were trimmed by 2 bases and 10 bases, with 11 bases remaining between them. V gene TRBV28 combines with J gene TRBJ1-1, with unresolved D. The sequence was obtained from a woman older than 75 with active COVID-19. Sequenced sample: peripheral blood. CDR3 DNA: TGTGCCAGCAGTTTAGAGAGGGAGGGAGCTTTCTTT. As protein: CASSLEREGAFF.